A selection of T cell receptor beta chains follows, all from one sample in a study of regulatory T cells in long-lasting Graves disease. TCRdb passed the multiplex PCR reads through MiXCR, listing each CDR3 protein once. The data show about 400,000 distinct CDR3 sequences, with about a sixth seen just once and over 20% held by the top ten. The same data also went into a second study, on T cells in Graves' hyperthyroidism and ophthalmopathy.

The sequencing used peripheral blood mononuclear cells (PBMCs), collected at new diagnosis, from a patient treated with antithyroid drugs. The source of these receptors is a woman under 30 with Graves disease. Each CDR3 is given with its conserved first and last residue. The order of the fields is D gene, clone size, J gene, V gene, CDR3 DNA, CDR3 protein. A D gene is named only where the DNA matches it firmly. Size values are once, few and many counts, or a class for expanded clones, and some rows have none.

>NA|many|TRBJ1-6|TRBV6-1
TGTGCCAGCAGGACCGGGACGGATAATTCACCCCTCCACTTT
CASRTGTDNSPLHF
>NA|many|TRBJ1-1|TRBV9
TGTGCCAGCAGCCCGGGGGGGTTGGTCACTGAAGCTTTCTTT
CASSPGGLVTEAFF
>NA|many|TRBJ1-4|TRBV5-1
TGCGCCAGCAGCAAGGGGGTTGGACTGTTTTTT
CASSKGVGLFF
>TRBD2|many|TRBJ2-7|TRBV7-9
TGTGCCAGCAGCTTAAGCGGGAGGGCGGGCGAGCAGTACTTC
CASSLSGRAGEQYF
>NA|many|TRBJ2-5|TRBV5-1
TGCGCCAGCAGCTTGAGATTGGGGGGAATACAAGAGACCCAGTACTTC
CASSLRLGGIQETQYF
>NA|few|TRBJ2-1|TRBV9
TGTGCCAGCAGCGTAGGGCGAGCGGGTGATGGTTATGAGCAGTTCTTC
CASSVGRAGDGYEQFF
>NA|many|TRBJ2-5|TRBV29-1
TGCAGCGTTGGGGAGACCCAGTACTTC
CSVGETQYF
>NA|once|TRBJ1-2|TRBV6-2/TRBV6-3
TGTGCCAGCAGTGAAGCCCAGAGCCTAAACTATGGCTACACCTTC
CASSEAQSLNYGYTF
>TRBD1|few|TRBJ2-3|TRBV5-5
TGTGCCAGCAGCCGAAAGGAACCCCTCGACAGGGACGCTAGCACAGATACGCAGTATTTT
CASSRKEPLDRDASTDTQYF
>NA|NA|TRBJ1-1|TRBV18
TGTGCCAGCTCACCAGAAAGACAGGAGGACACTGAAGCTTTCTTT
CASSPERQEDTEAFF
>NA|many|TRBJ2-2|TRBV11-2
TGTGCCAGCAGCTCAGCTACTGGGGGGCCCGGGGAGCTGTTTTTT
CASSSATGGPGELFF
>NA|few|TRBJ2-1|TRBV20-1
TGCAGTGCCCCGGGGGTCTCCTTCTTCAATGAGCAGTTCTTC
CSAPGVSFFNEQFF
>NA|many|TRBJ2-7|TRBV3-1
TGTGCCAGCAGCCAAGATCGGGGACAGCAGTACTTC
CASSQDRGQQYF
>TRBD1|many|TRBJ2-1|TRBV6-2/TRBV6-3
TGTGCCAGCAGTTACTTCCGGGGACAGGGTGAGCAGTTCTTC
CASSYFRGQGEQFF
>TRBD2|many|TRBJ2-1|TRBV3-1
TGTGCCAGCAGCCAAGGTAGGCGGGAGCGTGAGCAGTTCTTC
CASSQGRREREQFF
>NA|many|TRBJ1-2|TRBV3-1
TGTGCCAGCAGCCCCGGGGGAGGGGCTGGGACCTTCGGCTACACCTTC
CASSPGGGAGTFGYTF
>NA|NA|TRBJ1-6|TRBV12-3/TRBV12-4
TGTGCCACCCGGGCAGCTGATAATTCACCCCTCCACTTT
CATRAADNSPLHF
>NA|many|TRBJ2-7|TRBV28
TGTGCCAGCAGTTCCTCCGAATGGGGGAAGGGGAACGAGCAGTACTTC
CASSSSEWGKGNEQYF
>TRBD2|many|TRBJ2-1|TRBV2
TGTGCCAGCAGCGGACTAGCGGGTAACAATGAGCAGTTCTTC
CASSGLAGNNEQFF
>NA|many|TRBJ2-7|TRBV15
TGTGCCACCAGCAGAGGGATAGGGGGGCCCTACGAGCAGTACTTC
CATSRGIGGPYEQYF
>NA|many|TRBJ2-5|TRBV5-1
TGCGCCAGCAGCTTGGATGTGGGGGGCGGCGAGACCCAGTACTTC
CASSLDVGGGETQYF
>NA|many|TRBJ2-2|TRBV24-1
TGTGCCACCAGTGACCCCCCAGGGCAAGGGAGCACCGGGGAGCTGTTTTTT
CATSDPPGQGSTGELFF
>TRBD1|few|TRBJ1-5|TRBV10-3
TGTGCCACGGGACAGGGGGCGGTGAGCAATCAGCCCCAGCATTTT
CATGQGAVSNQPQHF
>NA|many|TRBJ1-2|TRBV5-1
TGCGCCAGCAGCTTGGGAGTCAGCGGCTATGGCTACACCTTC
CASSLGVSGYGYTF
>NA|many|TRBJ2-5|TRBV7-3
TGTGCCAGCAGTAGGGGCAGCCAAGAGACCCAGTACTTC
CASSRGSQETQYF
>TRBD2|many|TRBJ2-1|TRBV5-1
TGCGCCAGCAGCTTGCTGGTAGCGGGAGGGAGCTACAATGAGCAGTTCTTC
CASSLLVAGGSYNEQFF
>NA|NA|TRBJ2-7|TRBV11-2
TGTGCCAGCAGCTTAGGTGGGGGAGGCGCCTACGAGCAGTACTTC
CASSLGGGGAYEQYF
>NA|many|TRBJ2-7|TRBV11-2
TGTGCCAGCAGCTTAGAGACAGAGACCTACGAGCAGTACTTC
CASSLETETYEQYF